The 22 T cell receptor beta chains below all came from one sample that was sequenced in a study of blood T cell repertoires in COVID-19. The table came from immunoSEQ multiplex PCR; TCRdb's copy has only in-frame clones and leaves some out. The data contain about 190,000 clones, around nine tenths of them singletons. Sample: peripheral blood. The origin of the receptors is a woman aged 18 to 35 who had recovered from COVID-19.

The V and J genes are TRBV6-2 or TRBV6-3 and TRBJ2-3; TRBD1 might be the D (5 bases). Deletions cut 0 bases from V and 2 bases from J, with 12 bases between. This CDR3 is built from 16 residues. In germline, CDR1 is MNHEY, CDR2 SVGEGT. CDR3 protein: CASSYSKSTATDTQYF. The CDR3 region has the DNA TGTGCCAGCAGTTACTCGAAGTCGACAGCCACAGATACGCAGTATTTT.

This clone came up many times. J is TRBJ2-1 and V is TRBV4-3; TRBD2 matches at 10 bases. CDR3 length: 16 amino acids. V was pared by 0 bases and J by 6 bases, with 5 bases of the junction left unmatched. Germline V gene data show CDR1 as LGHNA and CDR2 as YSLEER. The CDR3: CASSQDPLAGTNEQFF. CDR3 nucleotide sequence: TGCGCCAGCAGCCAAGATCCACTAGCGGGGACCAATGAGCAGTTCTTC.

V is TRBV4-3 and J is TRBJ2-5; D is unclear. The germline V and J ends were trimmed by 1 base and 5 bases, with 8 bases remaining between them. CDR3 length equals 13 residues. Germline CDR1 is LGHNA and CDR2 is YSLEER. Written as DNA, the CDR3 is TGCGCCAGCAGCCAAGCAGCGTTTGAGACCCAGTACTTC. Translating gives CASSQAAFETQYF.

CDR3 bases: TGTGCCAGCAGCGTAGTCTGGGGGGGTACGGCTTCACCCCTCCACTTT. Translation: CASSVVWGGTASPLHF. The genes are TRBV9 and TRBJ1-6, with D maybe TRBD1 (5 bases). CDR1 SGDLS and CDR2 YYNGEE come from the germline V gene. V lost 0 bases to trimming and J lost 9 bases, with 16 bases between them. This CDR3 is 16 amino acids long.

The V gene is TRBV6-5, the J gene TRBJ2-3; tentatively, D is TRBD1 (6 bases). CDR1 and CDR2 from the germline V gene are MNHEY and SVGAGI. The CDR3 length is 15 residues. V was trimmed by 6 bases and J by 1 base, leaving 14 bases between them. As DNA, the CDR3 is TGTGCCAGCAGATGGACAGTTATGGGCACAGATACGCAGTATTTT. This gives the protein CASRWTVMGTDTQYF.

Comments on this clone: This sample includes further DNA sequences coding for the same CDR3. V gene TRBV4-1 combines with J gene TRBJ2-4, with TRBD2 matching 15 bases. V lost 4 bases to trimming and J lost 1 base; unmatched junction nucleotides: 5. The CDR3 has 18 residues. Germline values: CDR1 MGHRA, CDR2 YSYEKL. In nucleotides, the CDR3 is TGCGCCAGCAGCCCGGGACTAGCGGGGGGCCTCGCCAAAAACATTCAGTACTTC. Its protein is CASSPGLAGGLAKNIQYF.

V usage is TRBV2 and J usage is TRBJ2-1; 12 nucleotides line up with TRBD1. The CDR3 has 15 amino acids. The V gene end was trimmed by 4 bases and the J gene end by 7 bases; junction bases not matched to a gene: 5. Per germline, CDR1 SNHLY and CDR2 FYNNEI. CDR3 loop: CASSGGQGAKNEQFF. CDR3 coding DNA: TGTGCCAGCAGTGGGGGACAGGGGGCGAAGAATGAGCAGTTCTTC.

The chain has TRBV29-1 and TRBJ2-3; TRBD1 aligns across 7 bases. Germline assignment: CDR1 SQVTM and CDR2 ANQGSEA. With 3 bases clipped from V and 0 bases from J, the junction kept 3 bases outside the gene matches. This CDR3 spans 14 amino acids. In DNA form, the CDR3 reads TGCAGCGTTGACACAGGGGCTAGCACAGATACGCAGTATTTT. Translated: CSVDTGASTDTQYF.

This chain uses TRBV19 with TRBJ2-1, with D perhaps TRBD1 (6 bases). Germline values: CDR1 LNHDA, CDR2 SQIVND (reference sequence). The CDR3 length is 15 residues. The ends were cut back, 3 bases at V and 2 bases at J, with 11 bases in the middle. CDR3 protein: CASSIKQGPYNEQFF. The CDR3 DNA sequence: TGTGCCAGTAGTATCAAACAGGGACCCTACAATGAGCAGTTCTTC.

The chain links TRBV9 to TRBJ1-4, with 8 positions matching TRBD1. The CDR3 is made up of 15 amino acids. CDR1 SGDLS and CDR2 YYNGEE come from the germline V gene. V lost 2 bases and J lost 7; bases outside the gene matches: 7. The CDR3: CASSVLQGAGEKLFF. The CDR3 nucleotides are TGTGCCAGCAGCGTCCTTCAGGGGGCGGGTGAAAAACTGTTTTTT.

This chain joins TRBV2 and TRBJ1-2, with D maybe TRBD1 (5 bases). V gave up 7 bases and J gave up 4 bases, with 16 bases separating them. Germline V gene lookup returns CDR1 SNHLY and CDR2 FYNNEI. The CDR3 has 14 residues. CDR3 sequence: CASNLEKGVYGYTF. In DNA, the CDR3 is TGTGCCAGCAACCTTGAGAAAGGGGTCTATGGCTACACCTTC.

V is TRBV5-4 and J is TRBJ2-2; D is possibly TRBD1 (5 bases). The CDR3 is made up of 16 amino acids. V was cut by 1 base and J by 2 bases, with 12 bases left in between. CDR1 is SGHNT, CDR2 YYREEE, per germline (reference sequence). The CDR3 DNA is TGTGCCAGCAGCTTGAGGGGTCTTCATAACACCGGGGAGCTGTTTTTT. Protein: CASSLRGLHNTGELFF.

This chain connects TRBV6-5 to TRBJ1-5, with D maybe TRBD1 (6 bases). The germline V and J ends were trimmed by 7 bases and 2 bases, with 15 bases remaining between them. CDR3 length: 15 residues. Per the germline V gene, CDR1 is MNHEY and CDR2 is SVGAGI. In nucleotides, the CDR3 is TGTGCCAGCACCCTATCAGGGGAAGGCAATCAGCCCCAGCATTTT. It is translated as CASTLSGEGNQPQHF.

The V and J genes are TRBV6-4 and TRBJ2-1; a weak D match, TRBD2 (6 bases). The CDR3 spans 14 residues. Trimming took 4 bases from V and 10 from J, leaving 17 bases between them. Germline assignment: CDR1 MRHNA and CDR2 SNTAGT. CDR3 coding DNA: TGTGCCAGCAGTGCGCTAGCGCTTCCAAGCGAGCAGTTCTTC. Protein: CASSALALPSEQFF.

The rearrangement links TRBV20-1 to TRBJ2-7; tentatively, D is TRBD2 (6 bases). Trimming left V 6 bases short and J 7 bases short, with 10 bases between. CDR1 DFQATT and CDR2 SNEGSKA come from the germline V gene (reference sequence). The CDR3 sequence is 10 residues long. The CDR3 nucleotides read TGCAGTGCCTCTGGAGGGGAGCAGTACTTC. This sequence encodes CSASGGEQYF.

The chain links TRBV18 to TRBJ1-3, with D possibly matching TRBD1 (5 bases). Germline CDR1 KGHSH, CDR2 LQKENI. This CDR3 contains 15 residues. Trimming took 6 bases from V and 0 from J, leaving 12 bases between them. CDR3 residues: CASSMGLSSGNTIYF. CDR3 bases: TGTGCCAGCTCCATGGGACTTAGCTCTGGAAACACCATATATTTT. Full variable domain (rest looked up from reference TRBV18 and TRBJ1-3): NAGVMQNPRHLVRRRGQEARLRCSPMKGHSHVYWYRQLPEEGLKFMVYLQKENIIDESGMPKERFSAEFPKEGPSILRIQQVVRGDSAAYFCASSMGLSSGNTIYFGEGSWLTVV.

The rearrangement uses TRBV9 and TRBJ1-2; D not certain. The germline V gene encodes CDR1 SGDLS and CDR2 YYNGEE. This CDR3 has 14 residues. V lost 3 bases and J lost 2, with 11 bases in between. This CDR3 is CASSGLNSNYGYTF. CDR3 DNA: TGTGCCAGCAGCGGCTTGAACAGCAACTATGGCTACACCTTC. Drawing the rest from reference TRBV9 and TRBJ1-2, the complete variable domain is DSGVTQTPKHLITATGQRVTLRCSPRSGDLSVYWYQQSLDQGLQFLIQYYNGEERAKGNILERFSAQQFPDLHSELNLSSLELGDSALYFCASSGLNSNYGYTFGSGTRLTVV.

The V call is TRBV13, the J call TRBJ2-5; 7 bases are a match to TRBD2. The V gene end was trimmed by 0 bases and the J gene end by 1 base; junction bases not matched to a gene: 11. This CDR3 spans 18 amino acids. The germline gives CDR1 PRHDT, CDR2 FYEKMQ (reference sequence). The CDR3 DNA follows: TGTGCCAGCAGCTTAGGCTCGATTGGGGGGGGATTCCAAGAGACCCAGTACTTC. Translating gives CASSLGSIGGGFQETQYF.

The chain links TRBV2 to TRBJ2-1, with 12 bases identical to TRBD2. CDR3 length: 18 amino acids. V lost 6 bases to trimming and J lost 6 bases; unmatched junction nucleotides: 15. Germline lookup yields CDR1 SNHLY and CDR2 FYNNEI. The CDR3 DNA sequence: TGTGCCAGCAGCCGACTAGCGGGAGTAGGGGAAGCGGGCAATGAGCAGTTCTTC. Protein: CASSRLAGVGEAGNEQFF.

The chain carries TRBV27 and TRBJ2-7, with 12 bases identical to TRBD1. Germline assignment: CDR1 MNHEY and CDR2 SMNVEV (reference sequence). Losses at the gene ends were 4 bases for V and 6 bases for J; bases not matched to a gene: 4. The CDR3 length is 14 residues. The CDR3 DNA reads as TGTGCCAGCAGTTCCGGGACAGGGGGCCTCGAGCAGTACTTC. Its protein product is CASSSGTGGLEQYF.

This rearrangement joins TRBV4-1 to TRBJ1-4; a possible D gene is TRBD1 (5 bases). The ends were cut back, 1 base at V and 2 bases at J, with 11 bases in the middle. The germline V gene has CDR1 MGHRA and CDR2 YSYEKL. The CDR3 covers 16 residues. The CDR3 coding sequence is TGCGCCAGCAGCCAAGTAACAGGAGTGACTAATGAAAAACTGTTTTTT. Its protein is CASSQVTGVTNEKLFF.

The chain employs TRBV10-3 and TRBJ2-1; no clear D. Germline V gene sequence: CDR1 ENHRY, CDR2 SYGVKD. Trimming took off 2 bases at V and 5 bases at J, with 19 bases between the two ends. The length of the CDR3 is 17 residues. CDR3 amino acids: CAISEPKPSTLNNEQFF. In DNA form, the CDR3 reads TGTGCCATCAGTGAGCCTAAGCCAAGCACCCTGAACAATGAGCAGTTCTTC.